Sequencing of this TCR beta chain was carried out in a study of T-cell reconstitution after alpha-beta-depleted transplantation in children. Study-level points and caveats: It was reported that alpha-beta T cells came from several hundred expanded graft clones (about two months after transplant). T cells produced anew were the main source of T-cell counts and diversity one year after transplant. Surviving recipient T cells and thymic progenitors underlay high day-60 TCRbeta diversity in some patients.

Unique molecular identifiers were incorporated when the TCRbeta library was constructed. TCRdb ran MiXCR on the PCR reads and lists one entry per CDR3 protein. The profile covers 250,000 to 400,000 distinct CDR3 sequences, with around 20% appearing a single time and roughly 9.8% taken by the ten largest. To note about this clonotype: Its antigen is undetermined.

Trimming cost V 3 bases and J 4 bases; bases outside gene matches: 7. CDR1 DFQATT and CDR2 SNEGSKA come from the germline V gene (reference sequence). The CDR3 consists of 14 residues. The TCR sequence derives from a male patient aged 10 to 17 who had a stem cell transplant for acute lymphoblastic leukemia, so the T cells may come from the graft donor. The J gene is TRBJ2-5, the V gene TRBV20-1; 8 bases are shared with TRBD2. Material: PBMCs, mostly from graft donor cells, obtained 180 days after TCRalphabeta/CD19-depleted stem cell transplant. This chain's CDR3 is CSARGAGAGETQYF. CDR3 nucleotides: TGCAGTGCTAGGGGAGCGGGAGCTGGAGAGACCCAGTACTTC.